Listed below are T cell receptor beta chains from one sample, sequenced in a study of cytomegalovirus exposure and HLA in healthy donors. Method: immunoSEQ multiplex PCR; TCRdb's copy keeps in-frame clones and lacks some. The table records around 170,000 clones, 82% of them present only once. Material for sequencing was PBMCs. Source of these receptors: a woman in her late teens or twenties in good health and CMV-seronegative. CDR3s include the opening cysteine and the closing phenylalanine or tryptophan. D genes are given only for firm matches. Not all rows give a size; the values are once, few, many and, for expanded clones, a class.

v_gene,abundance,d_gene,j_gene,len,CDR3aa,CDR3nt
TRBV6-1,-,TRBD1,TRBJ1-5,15,CASSVTGDSNQPQHF,TGTGCCAGCAGTGTTACAGGGGATAGCAATCAGCCCCAGCATTTT
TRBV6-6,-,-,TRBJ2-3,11,CATFLGGTQYF,TGTGCCACATTCCTCGGAGGTACGCAGTATTTT
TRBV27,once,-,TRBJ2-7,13,CASSETAPYEQYF,TGTGCCAGCAGCGAGACAGCGCCCTACGAGCAGTACTTC
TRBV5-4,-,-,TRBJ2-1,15,CASSLVVTPSNEQFF,TGTGCCAGCAGCTTGGTAGTCACCCCCTCCAATGAGCAGTTCTTC
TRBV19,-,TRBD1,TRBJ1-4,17,CASSIRGQGLANEKLFF,TGTGCCAGTAGTATTCGAGGACAGGGGCTCGCTAATGAAAAACTGTTTTTT
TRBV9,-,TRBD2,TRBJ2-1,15,CASSTTSGRSGEQFF,TGTGCCAGCAGCACAACTAGCGGGAGAAGCGGCGAGCAGTTCTTC
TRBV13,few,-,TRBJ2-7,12,CATSPYPYEQYF,TGTGCCACCAGTCCCTACCCCTACGAGCAGTACTTC
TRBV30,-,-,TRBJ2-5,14,CAWGRGADVETQYF,TGTGCCTGGGGACGGGGGGCGGATGTAGAGACCCAGTACTTC
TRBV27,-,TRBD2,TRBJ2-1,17,CASSLWPSGGVYNEQFF,TGTGCCAGCAGTTTATGGCCTAGCGGGGGGGTTTACAATGAGCAGTTCTTC
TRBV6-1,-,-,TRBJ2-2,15,CASSGKWGGPGELFF,TGTGCCAGCAGTGGTAAATGGGGGGGGCCCGGGGAGCTGTTTTTT
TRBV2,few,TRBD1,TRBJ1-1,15,CASSDPGQSTLLAFF,TGTGCCAGCAGTGACCCGGGACAGTCGACGTTGCTAGCTTTCTTT